This T cell receptor beta chain came from a study of T cell responses to AZD1222 COVID-19 vaccine. The study, taken as a whole, reports: Most donors were white British and more were female, and clonal diversity was possibly underestimated. All repertoire sampling was performed exclusively after the peak T cell response.

Regarding this clone: Its antigen is not known.

V lost 12 bases and J lost 0, with 17 bases in between. Germline-derived CDR1 and CDR2 are KGHDR and SFDVKD. This CDR3 spans 15 amino acids. This table comes from immunoSEQ multiplex PCR, and its TCRdb copy is limited to in-frame clones, with some not included. The sample includes just under 80,000 clones, approximately 92% of them seen just once. Sequenced material: peripheral blood, taken 28 days after the second AZD1222 dose. This TCR was sampled from an adult who received the AZD1222 COVID-19 vaccine. The chain combines TRBV24-1 with TRBJ1-5, with D possibly being TRBD1 (5 bases). The CDR3 region has the DNA TGTGCCCCCGACAGCGCTGATTATAGCAATCAGCCCCAGCATTTT. This gives the protein CAPDSADYSNQPQHF.